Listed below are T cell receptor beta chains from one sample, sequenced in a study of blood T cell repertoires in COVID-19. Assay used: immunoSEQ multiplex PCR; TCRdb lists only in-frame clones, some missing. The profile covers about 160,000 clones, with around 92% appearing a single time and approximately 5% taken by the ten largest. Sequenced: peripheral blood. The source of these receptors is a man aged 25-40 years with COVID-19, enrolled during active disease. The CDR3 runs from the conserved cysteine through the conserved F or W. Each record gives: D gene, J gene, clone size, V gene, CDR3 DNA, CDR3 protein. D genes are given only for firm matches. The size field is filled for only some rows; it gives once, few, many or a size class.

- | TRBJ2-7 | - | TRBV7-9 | TGTGCCAGCAGCTTAAGGACTTCGAGCTCCTACGAGCAGTACTTC | CASSLRTSSSYEQYF
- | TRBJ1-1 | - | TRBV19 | TGTGCCAGTAGTGTAAACAGTTACACTGAAGCTTTCTTT | CASSVNSYTEAFF
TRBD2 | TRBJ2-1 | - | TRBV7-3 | TGTGCCAGCAGCCGATTGGGGCCCTCTAGCGGGAGCTACAATGAGCAGTTCTTC | CASSRLGPSSGSYNEQFF
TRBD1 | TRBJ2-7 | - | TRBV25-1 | TGTGCCAGCAGGGAGACAGGGGTCGAGCAGTACTTC | CASRETGVEQYF
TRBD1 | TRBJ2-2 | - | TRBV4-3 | TGCGCCAGCAGCCCAGGGACAGGGATGGGCACCGGGGAGCTGTTTTTT | CASSPGTGMGTGELFF
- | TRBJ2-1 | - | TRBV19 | TGTGCCAGTAGCCAGGTTGGCTACAATGAGCAGTTCTTC | CASSQVGYNEQFF
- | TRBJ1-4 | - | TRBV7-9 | TGTGCCAGCAGCCGAACAGGGTTGGGAGAAAAACTGTTTTTT | CASSRTGLGEKLFF
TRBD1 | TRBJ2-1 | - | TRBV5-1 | TGCGCCAGCAGCCCGGGACAGGGCTCCCTGAGCTCCTACAATGAGCAGTTCTTC | CASSPGQGSLSSYNEQFF
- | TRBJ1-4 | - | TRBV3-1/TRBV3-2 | TGTGCCAGCAGCCTACGATGGGGGCAGGGAGATAATGAAAAACTGTTTTTT | CASSLRWGQGDNEKLFF
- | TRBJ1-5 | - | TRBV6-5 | TGTGCCAGCGGGCAGTCAGCCTATCAGCCCCAGCATTTT | CASGQSAYQPQHF
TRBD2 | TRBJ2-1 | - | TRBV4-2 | TGTGCCAGCAGCCCAAGCGGGGGGGTGTACAATGAGCAGTTCTTC | CASSPSGGVYNEQFF
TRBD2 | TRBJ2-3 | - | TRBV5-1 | TGCGCCAGCAGCTTGGTTGGGCTAGCGGGGGGGCCGTATTCGACAGATACGCAGTATTTT | CASSLVGLAGGPYSTDTQYF
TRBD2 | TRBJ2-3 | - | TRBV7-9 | TGTGCCAGCAGCTTAGGATCTGGCGGGAGGGGCACAGATACGCAGTATTTT | CASSLGSGGRGTDTQYF
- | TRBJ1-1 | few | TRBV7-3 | TGTGCCAGCAGCTCACAGGGTAACACTGAAGCTTTCTTT | CASSSQGNTEAFF
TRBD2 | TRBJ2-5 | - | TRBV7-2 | TGTGCCAGCAGCTTACTGGGGGAGGGGCAAGAGACCCAGTACTTC | CASSLLGEGQETQYF
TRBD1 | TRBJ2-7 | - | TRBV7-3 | TGTGCCAGCAGCTTTGGACAGGGCGGCTCCTACGAGCAGTACTTC | CASSFGQGGSYEQYF
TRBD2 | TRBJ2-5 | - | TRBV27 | TGTGCCAGCAGGGGGACTAGCGGGGGAAGAGAGACCCAGTACTTC | CASRGTSGGRETQYF
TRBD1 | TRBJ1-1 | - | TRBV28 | TGTGCCAGTTCAGGGGGTGCGGAAGCTTTCTTT | CASSGGAEAFF
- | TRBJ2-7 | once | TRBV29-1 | TGCAGCGTTCCGTGGGGCGACGAGCAGTACTTC | CSVPWGDEQYF
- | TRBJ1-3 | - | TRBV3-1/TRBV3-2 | TGTGCCAGCAGCCAAGGGACAGCCTTTTCTGGAAACACCATATATTTT | CASSQGTAFSGNTIYF
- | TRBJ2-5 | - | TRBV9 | TGTGCCAGCAGCGCAGGTTCAAGTGGGACCCAGTACTTC | CASSAGSSGTQYF
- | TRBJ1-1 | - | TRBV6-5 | TGTGCCAGCAGTCAACAGGGCGGTGAAGCTTTCTTT | CASSQQGGEAFF
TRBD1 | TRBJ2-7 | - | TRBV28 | TGTGCCAGCTCGGGACAGGGTGGGTACGAGCAGTACTTC | CASSGQGGYEQYF
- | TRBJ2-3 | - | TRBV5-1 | TGCGCCAGCAGCTTCAGCGGAGATACGCAGTATTTT | CASSFSGDTQYF
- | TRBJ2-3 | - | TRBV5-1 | TGCGCCAGCAGCAAATTGGTGCAGGGGGATACGCAGTATTTT | CASSKLVQGDTQYF
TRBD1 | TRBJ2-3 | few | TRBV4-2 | TGTGCCAGCAGCCAACCACAGGGGGGTAGCGGAGGAGATACGCAGTATTTT | CASSQPQGGSGGDTQYF
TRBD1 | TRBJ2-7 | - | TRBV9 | TGTGCCAGCAGCGTAGCCGGGACAGGGGCCGGCGAGCAGTACTTC | CASSVAGTGAGEQYF
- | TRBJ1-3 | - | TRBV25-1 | TGTGCCAGCAGTGGATTGACAATGCCGAACACCATATATTTT | CASSGLTMPNTIYF
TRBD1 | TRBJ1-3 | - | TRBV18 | TGTGCCAGCTCACCATCCGGGACAGGGGCTTTAACTGGAAACACCATATATTTT | CASSPSGTGALTGNTIYF
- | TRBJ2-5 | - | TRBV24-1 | TGTGCCACCAGTGATTCAGGGGATAAACAAGAGACCCAGTACTTC | CATSDSGDKQETQYF
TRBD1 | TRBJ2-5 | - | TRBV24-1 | TGTGCCACCAGTGATAATACAGGGGACCAAGAGACCCAGTACTTC | CATSDNTGDQETQYF
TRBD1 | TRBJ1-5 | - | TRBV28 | TGTGCCAGCAGTTCCTACGGGACAGGCAATCAGCCCCAGCATTTT | CASSSYGTGNQPQHF
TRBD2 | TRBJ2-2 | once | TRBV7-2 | TGTGCCAGCAGCTTAGGGCGGGGGACCGGGGAGCTGTTTTTT | CASSLGRGTGELFF
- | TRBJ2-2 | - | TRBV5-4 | TGTGCCAGCAGCTTGGGGGCTAGCTCCACCGGGGAGCTGTTTTTT | CASSLGASSTGELFF
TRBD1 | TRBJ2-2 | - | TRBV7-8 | TGTGCCAGCACCTCTTTGGGGACAGGGGGCGGTGGCGGGGAGCTGTTTTTT | CASTSLGTGGGGGELFF
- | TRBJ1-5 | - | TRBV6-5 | TGTGCCAGCAGACAGGCCAGCAATCAGCCCCAGCATTTT | CASRQASNQPQHF
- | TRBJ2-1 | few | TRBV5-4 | TGTGCCAGCAGTCTTACCCCGGGGAGGTTCTACAATGAGCAGTTCTTC | CASSLTPGRFYNEQFF
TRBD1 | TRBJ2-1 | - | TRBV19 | TGTGCCAGTAGTCAGGGGACAGGGACGACCTACAATGAGCAGTTCTTC | CASSQGTGTTYNEQFF
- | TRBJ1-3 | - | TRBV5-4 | TGTGCCAGCAGCCCTCCTCCCAGGGATGGAAACACCATATATTTT | CASSPPPRDGNTIYF
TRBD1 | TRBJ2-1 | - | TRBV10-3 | TGTGCCATCAGGGAAGAGGGACAGCCCTACAATGAGCAGTTCTTC | CAIREEGQPYNEQFF
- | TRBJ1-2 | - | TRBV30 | TGTGCCTGGAGTGTACAGGGTGGGTACACCTTC | CAWSVQGGYTF
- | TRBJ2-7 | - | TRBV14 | TGTGCCAGCAGCCTAACTCAGGGGAGCTCCTACGAGCAGTACTTC | CASSLTQGSSYEQYF
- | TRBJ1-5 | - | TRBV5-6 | TGTGCCAGCAGCCCGTGGGGTCAGGGCAGCAATCAGCCCCAGCATTTT | CASSPWGQGSNQPQHF
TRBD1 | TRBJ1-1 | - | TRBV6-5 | TGTGCCAGCAGAAGACAGGGGGGGCACACTGAAGCTTTCTTT | CASRRQGGHTEAFF
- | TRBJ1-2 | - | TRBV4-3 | TGCGCCAGCAGCCAAGATCTGCGGCGGATCCACTATGGCTACACCTTC | CASSQDLRRIHYGYTF
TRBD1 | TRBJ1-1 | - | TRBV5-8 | TGTGCCAGCAGCTCTGGACAGGGAAGGACTGAAGCTTTCTTT | CASSSGQGRTEAFF
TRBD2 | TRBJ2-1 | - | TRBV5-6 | TGTGCCAGCAGCTTGTTACGCTATGGCGGGGGAGGAGATGAGCAGTTCTTC | CASSLLRYGGGGDEQFF